These 2 T cell receptor beta chains originate from one sample sequenced in a study of spatial heterogeneity in lung cancer. Time point of the sample: sample taken at primary tumor resection. The study sequenced unsorted whole RNA from tumor, nontumor lung or frozen PBMC. TCRdb redid the calling of the 5' RACE reads with MiXCR, one entry per CDR3 protein. The sample lists under 40,000 distinct CDR3 sequences; 5.2% were seen once. The material sequenced was PBMCs, taken at surgery. The receptors shown here come from a female donor with early-stage non-small cell lung cancer.

This clonotype was picked up many times. The rearrangement joins TRBV27 to TRBJ2-3, with unresolved D. This CDR3 spans 15 amino acids. Germline V CDR1 and CDR2: MNHEY, SMNVEV (reference sequence). V lost 3 bases and J lost 3, with 13 bases in between. CDR3 in DNA: TGTGCCAGCAGTTTCGTCGTGTCAGGTACAGATACGCAGTATTTT. It codes for CASSFVVSGTDTQYF.

This clonotype was seen ten or more times. The chain links TRBV20-1 to TRBJ1-6; TRBD1 is a possible D gene (6 bases). The V end was cut by 0 bases, the J end by 2 bases, with 8 bases between. In germline, CDR1 is DFQATT, CDR2 SNEGSKA (reference sequence). The CDR3 is 15 amino acids. The CDR3 loop reads CSAREGAAYNSPLHF. The CDR3 DNA is TGCAGTGCTAGAGAGGGGGCTGCCTATAATTCACCCCTCCACTTT.